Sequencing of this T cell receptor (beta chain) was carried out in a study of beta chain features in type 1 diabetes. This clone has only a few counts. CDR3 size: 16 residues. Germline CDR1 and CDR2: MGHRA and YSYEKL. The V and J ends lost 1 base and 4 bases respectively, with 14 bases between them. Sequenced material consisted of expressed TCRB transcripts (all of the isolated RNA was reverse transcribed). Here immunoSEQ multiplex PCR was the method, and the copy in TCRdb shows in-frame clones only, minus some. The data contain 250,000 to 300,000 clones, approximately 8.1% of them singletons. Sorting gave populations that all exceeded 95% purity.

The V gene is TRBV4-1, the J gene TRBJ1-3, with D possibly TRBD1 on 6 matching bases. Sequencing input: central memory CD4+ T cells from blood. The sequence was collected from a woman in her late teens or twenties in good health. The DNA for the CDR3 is TGCGCCAGCAGCCAAGTAACAGGGATTGCGGGAAACACCATATATTTT. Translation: CASSQVTGIAGNTIYF.